In this sample, the clone carrying this T cell receptor beta chain turned up many times. What it binds is unknown. The sample is drawn from a study of T cells after yellow fever vaccination. TCRdb fed the 5' RACE reads into MiXCR, producing one record per CDR3 protein. The sample contains a few hundred thousand distinct CDR3 sequences, 6.9% of which appear only once. Notes on the study in general: Among primary-vaccination clones, most reappeared after the booster, at about 95% for CD4 and 88% for CD8.

The sequence derives from a man aged 30 to 45 who received the YFV17D yellow fever vaccine. This specimen was CD4+ T cells sorted from PBMCs, taken 15 days after the yellow fever booster vaccination.

In nucleotides, the CDR3 is TGTGCCATCAGCCGTGGGGGGCTGGGGCAGTACTTC. It yields the protein CAISRGGLGQYF. The chain carries TRBV10-3 and TRBJ2-7, with D perhaps TRBD1 or TRBD2 (6 bases each). Germline V gives CDR1 ENHRY, CDR2 SYGVKD. V gave up 6 bases and J gave up 9 bases, with 15 bases separating them. The CDR3 sequence is 12 residues long.